Sequencing of this TCR beta chain was carried out in a study of T-cell reconstitution after alpha-beta-depleted transplantation in children. Study conclusions and caveats: At one year after transplant, newly produced T cells mostly accounted for T-cell counts and diversity.

The V and J ends lost 5 bases and 8 bases, in that order; junction bases with no gene match: 13. Germline V lookup: CDR1 SEHNR, CDR2 FQNEAQ (reference sequence). The CDR3 spans 16 residues. Remarks on this clonotype: Its antigen is undetermined.

For TCRbeta, the library was prepared with unique molecular identifiers. TCRdb ran MiXCR on the PCR reads and lists one entry per CDR3 protein. The repertoire has 440,000 or so distinct CDR3 sequences, 43% of them found once; the top ten carry under 30%. The sequencing used PBMCs, collected before TCRalphabeta/CD19-depleted stem cell transplant. This chain uses TRBV7-9 with TRBJ2-1, with 9 bases identical to TRBD1. The TCR comes from a girl aged 2-15 years with aplastic anemia, due to receive a stem cell transplant. CDR3 nucleotides: TGTGCCAGCAGCCCTGGGGGGACAGGGACTCCCCATGAGCAGTTCTTC. Translated, it gives CASSPGGTGTPHEQFF.